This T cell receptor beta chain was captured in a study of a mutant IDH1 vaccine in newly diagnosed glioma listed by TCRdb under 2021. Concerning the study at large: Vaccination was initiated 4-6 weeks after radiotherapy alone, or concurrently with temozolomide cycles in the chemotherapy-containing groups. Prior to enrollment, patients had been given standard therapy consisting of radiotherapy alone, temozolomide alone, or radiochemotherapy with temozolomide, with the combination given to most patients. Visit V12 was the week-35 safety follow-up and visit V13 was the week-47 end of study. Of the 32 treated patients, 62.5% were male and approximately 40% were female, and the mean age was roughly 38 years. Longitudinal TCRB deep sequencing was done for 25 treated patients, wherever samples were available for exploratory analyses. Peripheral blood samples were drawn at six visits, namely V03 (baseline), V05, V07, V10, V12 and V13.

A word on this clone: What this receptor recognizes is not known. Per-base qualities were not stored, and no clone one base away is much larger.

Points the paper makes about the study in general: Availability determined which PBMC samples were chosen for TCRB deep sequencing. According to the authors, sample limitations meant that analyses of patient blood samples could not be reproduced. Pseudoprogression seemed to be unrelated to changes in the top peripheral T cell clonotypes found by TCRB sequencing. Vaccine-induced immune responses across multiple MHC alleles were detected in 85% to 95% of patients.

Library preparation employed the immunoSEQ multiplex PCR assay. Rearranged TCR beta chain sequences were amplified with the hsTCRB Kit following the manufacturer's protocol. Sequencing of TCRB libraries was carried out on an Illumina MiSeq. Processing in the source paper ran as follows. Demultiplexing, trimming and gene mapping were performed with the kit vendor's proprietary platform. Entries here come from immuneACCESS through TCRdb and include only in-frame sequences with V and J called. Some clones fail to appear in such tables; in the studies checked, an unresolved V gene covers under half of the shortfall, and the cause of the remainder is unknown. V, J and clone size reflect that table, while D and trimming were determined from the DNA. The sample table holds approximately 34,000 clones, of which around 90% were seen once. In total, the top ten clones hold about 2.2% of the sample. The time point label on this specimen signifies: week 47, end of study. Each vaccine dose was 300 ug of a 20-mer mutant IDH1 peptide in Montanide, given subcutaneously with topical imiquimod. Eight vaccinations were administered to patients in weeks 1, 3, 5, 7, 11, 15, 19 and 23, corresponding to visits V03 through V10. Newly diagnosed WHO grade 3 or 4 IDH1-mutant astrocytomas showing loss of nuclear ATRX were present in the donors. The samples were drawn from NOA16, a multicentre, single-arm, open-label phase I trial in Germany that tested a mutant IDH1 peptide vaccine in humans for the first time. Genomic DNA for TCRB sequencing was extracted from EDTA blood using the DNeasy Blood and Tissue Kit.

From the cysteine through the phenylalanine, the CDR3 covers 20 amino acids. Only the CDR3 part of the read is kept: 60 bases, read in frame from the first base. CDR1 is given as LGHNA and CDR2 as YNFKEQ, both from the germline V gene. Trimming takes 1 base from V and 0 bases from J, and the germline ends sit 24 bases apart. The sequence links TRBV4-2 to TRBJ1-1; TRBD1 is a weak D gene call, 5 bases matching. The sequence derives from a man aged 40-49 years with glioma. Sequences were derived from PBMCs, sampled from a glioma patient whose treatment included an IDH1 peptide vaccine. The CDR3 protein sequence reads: CASSQALPGQGWGMNTEAFF. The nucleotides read TGTGCCAGCAGCCAAGCCCTCCCTGGGCAGGGCTGGGGAATGAACACTGAAGCTTTCTTT.